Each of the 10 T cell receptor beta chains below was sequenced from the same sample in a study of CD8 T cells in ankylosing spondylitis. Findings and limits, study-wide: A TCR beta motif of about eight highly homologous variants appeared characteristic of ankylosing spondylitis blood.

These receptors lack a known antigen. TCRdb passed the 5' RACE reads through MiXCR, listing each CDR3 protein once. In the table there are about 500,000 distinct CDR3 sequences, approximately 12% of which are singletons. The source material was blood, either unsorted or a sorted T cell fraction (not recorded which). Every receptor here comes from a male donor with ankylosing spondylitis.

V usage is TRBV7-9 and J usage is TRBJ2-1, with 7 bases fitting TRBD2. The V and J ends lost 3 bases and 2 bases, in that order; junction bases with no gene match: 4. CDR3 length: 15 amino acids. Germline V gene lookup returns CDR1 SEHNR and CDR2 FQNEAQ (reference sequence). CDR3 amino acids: CASSFDGRAYNEQFF. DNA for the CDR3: TGTGCCAGCAGCTTCGATGGGAGGGCCTACAATGAGCAGTTCTTC.

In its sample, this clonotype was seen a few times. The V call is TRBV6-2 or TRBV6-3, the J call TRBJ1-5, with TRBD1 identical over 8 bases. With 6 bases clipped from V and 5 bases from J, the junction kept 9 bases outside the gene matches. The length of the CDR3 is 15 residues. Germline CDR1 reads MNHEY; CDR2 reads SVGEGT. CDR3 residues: CASRGTGTQDQPQHF. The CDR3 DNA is TGTGCCAGCAGGGGGACAGGTACTCAGGATCAGCCCCAGCATTTT.

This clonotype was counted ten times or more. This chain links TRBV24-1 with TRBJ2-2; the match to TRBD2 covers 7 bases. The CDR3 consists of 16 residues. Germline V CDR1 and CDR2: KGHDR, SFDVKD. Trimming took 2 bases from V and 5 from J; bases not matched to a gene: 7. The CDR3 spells CATSDSFTSETGELFF. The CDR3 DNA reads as TGTGCCACCAGTGATTCCTTCACTAGCGAAACCGGGGAGCTGTTTTTT.

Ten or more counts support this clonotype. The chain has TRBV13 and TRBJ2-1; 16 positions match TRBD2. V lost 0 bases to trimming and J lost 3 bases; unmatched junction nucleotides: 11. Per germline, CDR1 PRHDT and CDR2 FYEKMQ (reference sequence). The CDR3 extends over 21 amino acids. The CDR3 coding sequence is TGTGCCAGCAGCTTAGGCCTAATGGGACTAGCGGGAGGGAATGGCTACAATGAGCAGTTCTTC. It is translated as CASSLGLMGLAGGNGYNEQFF.

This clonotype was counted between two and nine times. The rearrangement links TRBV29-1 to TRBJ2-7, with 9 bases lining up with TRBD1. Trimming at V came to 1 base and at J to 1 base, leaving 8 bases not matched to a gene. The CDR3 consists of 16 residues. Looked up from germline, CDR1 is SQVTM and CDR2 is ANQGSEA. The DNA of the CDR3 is TGCAGCGTTGAAGTCCTGGGACAGGGATTTTCCTACGAGCAGTACTTC. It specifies CSVEVLGQGFSYEQYF.

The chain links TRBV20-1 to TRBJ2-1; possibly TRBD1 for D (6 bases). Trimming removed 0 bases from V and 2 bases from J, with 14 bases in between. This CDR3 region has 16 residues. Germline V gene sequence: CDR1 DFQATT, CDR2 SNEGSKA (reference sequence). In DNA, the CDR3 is TGCAGTGCTAGAGAACGAACGGCAGGGGCCTACAATGAGCAGTTCTTC. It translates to CSARERTAGAYNEQFF.

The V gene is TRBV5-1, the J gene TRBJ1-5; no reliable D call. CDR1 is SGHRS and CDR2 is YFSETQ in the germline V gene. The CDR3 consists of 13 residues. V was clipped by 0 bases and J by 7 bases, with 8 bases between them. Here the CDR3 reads CASSLVGEQPQHF. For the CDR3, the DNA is TGCGCCAGCAGCTTGGTCGGGGAGCAGCCCCAGCATTTT.

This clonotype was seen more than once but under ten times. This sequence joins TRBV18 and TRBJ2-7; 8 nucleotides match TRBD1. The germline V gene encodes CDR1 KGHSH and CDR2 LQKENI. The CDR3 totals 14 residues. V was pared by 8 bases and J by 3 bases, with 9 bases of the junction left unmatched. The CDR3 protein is CASALGTGIYEQYF. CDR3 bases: TGTGCCAGCGCACTTGGGACAGGCATCTACGAGCAGTACTTC.

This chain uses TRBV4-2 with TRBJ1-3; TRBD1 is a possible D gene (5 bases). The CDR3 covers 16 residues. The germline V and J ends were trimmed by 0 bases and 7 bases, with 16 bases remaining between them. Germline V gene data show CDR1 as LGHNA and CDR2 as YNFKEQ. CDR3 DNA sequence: TGTGCCAGCAGCCAAGATGGGGACCCCTCGGCTAACACCATATATTTT. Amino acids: CASSQDGDPSANTIYF.

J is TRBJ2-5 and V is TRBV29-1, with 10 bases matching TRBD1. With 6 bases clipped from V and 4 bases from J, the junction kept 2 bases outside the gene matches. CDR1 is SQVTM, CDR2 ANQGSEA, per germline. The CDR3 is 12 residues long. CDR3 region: CSVGDRGETQYF. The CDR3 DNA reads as TGCAGCGTCGGGGACAGGGGAGAGACCCAGTACTTC.